Listed here are 12 T cell receptor beta chains from one sample, sequenced in a study of blood T cell repertoires in COVID-19. The assay was immunoSEQ multiplex PCR, and TCRdb's table has in-frame clones only and misses some. Of more than 200,000 clones in the sample, 80% to 90% are singletons; the top ten hold 4% to 4.5%. The sample consisted of peripheral blood. Receptors were obtained from a man aged 55 to 70 with acute or convalescent COVID-19.

This clone was recorded a few times. This chain links TRBV5-1 with TRBJ2-7; 7 bases match TRBD1. The CDR3 extends over 15 amino acids. J was trimmed by 2 bases and V by 0 bases; bases with no gene match: 5. Germline CDR1 is SGHRS and CDR2 is YFSETQ. This CDR3 reads CASSLGGQRAYEQYF. As DNA, the CDR3 is TGCGCCAGCAGCTTGGGGGGACAGCGAGCCTACGAGCAGTACTTC. The full variable domain, with the rest looked up from reference TRBV5-1 and TRBJ2-7, is KAGVTQTPRYLIKTRGQQVTLSCSPISGHRSVSWYQQTPGQGLQFLFEYFSETQRNKGNFPGRFSGRQFSNSRSEMNVSTLELGDSALYLCASSLGGQRAYEQYFGPGTRLTVT.

Comment on this clone: One end of the junction is discordant with germline, which a read error may explain. The chain is built from TRBV7-7 and TRBJ2-1; 11 nucleotides line up with TRBD2. This CDR3 is 16 amino acids long. Germline V CDR1 and CDR2: SSHAT, FNYEAQ (reference sequence). CDR3 amino acids: CASSLLGLADNNEQFF. The CDR3 region has the DNA TGTGCTAGCAGCTTATTGGGACTAGCGGATAACAATGAGCAGTTCTTC.

The chain carries TRBV10-1 and TRBJ1-3; no clear D. Trimming took 8 bases from V and 0 from J, leaving 8 bases between them. The germline V gene has CDR1 WNHNN and CDR2 SYGVQD (reference sequence). CDR3 length equals 13 residues. The CDR3 bases are TGCGCCAGCCTAGCGGCCTCTGGAAACACCATATATTTT. Translated, it gives CASLAASGNTIYF.

The chain recombines TRBV5-4 with TRBJ2-7; 15 positions agree with TRBD2. V was pared by 4 bases and J by 4 bases, with 3 bases of the junction left unmatched. The CDR3 has 15 amino acids. CDR1 is SGHNT, CDR2 YYREEE, per germline (reference sequence). This CDR3 is CASSGGLAGGYEQYF. CDR3 sequence (DNA): TGTGCCAGCAGCGGAGGACTAGCGGGAGGGTACGAGCAGTACTTC.

The V call is TRBV11-3, the J call TRBJ2-7, with 8 bases aligning to TRBD1. V gave up 1 base and J gave up 3 bases; unmatched junction bases: 5. This CDR3 has 15 residues. Germline V gene lookup returns CDR1 SGHNT and CDR2 YENEEA. The CDR3 region is CASSLASGGDYEQYF. As DNA, the CDR3 is TGTGCCAGCAGCTTAGCATCAGGGGGCGACTACGAGCAGTACTTC.

The chain joins TRBV12-3 or TRBV12-4 to TRBJ1-1; D not certain. The length of the CDR3 is 12 residues. V lost 4 bases, J lost 6 bases, and 9 bases lay in between. The CDR3 DNA reads as TGTGCCAGCAGTTCCCCGCGGCCTGAAGCTTTCTTT. This translates into CASSSPRPEAFF.

The V and J genes are TRBV10-1 and TRBJ2-2; 10 nucleotides agree with TRBD2. Germline CDR1 reads WNHNN; CDR2 reads SYGVQD (reference sequence). CDR3 length: 18 amino acids. Unmatched junction bases numbered 9, after V lost 0 bases and J lost 5 bases. The CDR3 sequence: CASSESALAGVKTGELFF. In DNA, the CDR3 is TGCGCCAGCAGTGAGTCGGCGCTAGCGGGGGTTAAGACCGGGGAGCTGTTTTTT.

V usage is TRBV25-1 and J usage is TRBJ1-2; 9 bases match TRBD1. The CDR3 runs to 14 residues. The germline V gene has CDR1 MGHDK and CDR2 SYGVNS. V shed 4 bases and J 8 bases; nucleotides not matched to a gene: 8. CDR3 in amino acids: CASSGLQGAEGYTF. The CDR3 DNA is TGTGCCAGCAGTGGGTTACAGGGGGCGGAGGGCTACACCTTC.

This chain uses TRBV7-6 with TRBJ2-5; 7 nucleotides agree with TRBD2. Trimming took 5 bases from V and 5 from J; bases not matched to a gene: 14. This CDR3 comprises 16 residues. From germline, CDR1 is SGHVS and CDR2 FNYEAQ. In nucleotides, the CDR3 is TGTGCCAGCAGCCGTCGGTTGCGGGAGAGATCGGAGACCCAGTACTTC. Its translation: CASSRRLRERSETQYF.

The gene calls are TRBV19 and TRBJ2-2, with 7 bases fitting TRBD2. This CDR3 contains 17 residues. With V trimmed by 3 bases and J by 0 bases, 7 bases remained unmatched. Germline CDR1 reads LNHDA; CDR2 reads SQIVND (reference sequence). This CDR3 is CASSMGGVVTNTGELFF. The CDR3 coding sequence is TGTGCCAGTAGTATGGGAGGGGTGGTGACGAACACCGGGGAGCTGTTTTTT.

The chain couples TRBV7-3 to TRBJ2-1, with 7 positions matching TRBD2. Germline CDR1 is SGHTA and CDR2 is FQGTGA. The ends lost 1 base at V and 8 bases at J; junction bases unmatched: 5. There are 14 residues in the CDR3. CDR3 residues: CASSLIAGRDEQFF. The CDR3 DNA sequence: TGTGCCAGCAGCTTAATAGCGGGTAGGGATGAGCAGTTCTTC.

This clone was seen a handful of times. This chain links TRBV28 with TRBJ1-1; tentatively, D is TRBD1 (6 bases). The CDR3 contains 13 residues. The germline CDR1 and CDR2 sequences are MDHEN and SYDVKM. Trimming cost V 8 bases and J 11 bases, with 21 bases left between them. Written as DNA, the CDR3 is TGTGCCAGCTCCTACGGTAGGGACCAGGGGGCTTTCTTT. Translated: CASSYGRDQGAFF.